This TCR beta chain was found in a study of shared clonotypes between healthy human individuals (dated by TCRdb to the early 2020s). Notes on the research overall: A few men and a couple of women, aged 18 to 49 years, made up the cohort. Each donor's leukapheresis produced roughly between about 0.9 and 9.5 billion PBMCs. Blood TCR repertoires of five healthy adults were deeply sequenced to estimate repertoire size and the extent of clonotype sharing between individuals. Different laboratories and diverse techniques were used to prepare libraries and sequence TCR repertoires, to increase sequencing depth and limit assay-specific biases. For each donor, CD4 naive and CD4 memory were each run on three plates, CD8 naive on two plates, and CD8 memory on one plate.

TCR CDR3 regions were amplified from genomic DNA by multiplex PCR using the deep immunoSEQ assay. Extracted genomic DNA from each cell subset was distributed evenly across all wells of several immunoSEQ 96-well plates, and each plate was treated as a replicate. For sorted subsets, approximately 210 ng genomic DNA, equal to about 30,000 T cell genomes, was loaded into each replicate PCR. Purified libraries were quantified with a Qubit 3.0 fluorometer, sized on a Bioanalyzer 2100, and re-quantified with the KAPA Library Quantification kit. Each immunoSEQ 96-well plate was sequenced on its own single-read 150-cycle Illumina NextSeq 550 flow cell. The authors' analysis ran thus. Because the immunoSEQ output included only junctional sequences and no quality scores, the filtering could not be the same as the filtering used for full-length reads. To assign V/J genes and CDR3, sequences were annotated using PyIR, a Python wrapper for IgBLAST v1.9, with IMGT germline references. Reads were removed for weak V/J assignments (E-value above 1e-6), missing CDR3, stop codons, out-of-frame junctions, or ambiguous translated residues. V3J clonotypes were defined as sequences sharing an identical inferred V gene, J gene, and CDR3 amino acid sequence. To compute the percentage overlap between repertoires, the number of shared unique clonotypes was divided by the size of the smaller repertoire. RTK rarefaction, the Chao1 estimator, and Recon v2.1 estimates of unobserved clonotypes were used to assess repertoire richness. OLGA was used to compute generation probabilities for all TCRbeta clonotypes that the gDNA method yielded from four donors. TCRdb provides this immuneACCESS table in a form limited to in-frame rearrangements. Some clones are lacking; in checked studies, under half of them reflect an unresolved V gene, and why the rest are absent is not known. Clone size and the V and J calls come from that table; the DNA yielded D and trimming. The sample data list about 680,000 clones, and around four fifths of these were observed just once. Jointly, the top ten make up roughly 2% of the sample.

CDR1 and CDR2 were assigned from the germline V gene as SGHDT and YYEEEE. The CDR3 numbers 14 residues from cysteine through phenylalanine. Just CDR3 DNA is preserved here, 42 bases in frame from base 1. V is shortened by 5 bases, J by 2 bases, and the region joining them spans 11 bases. The donors were healthy, HIV-negative adults with no recently reported acute infections or vaccinations. All donors were Caucasian adults living in Nashville, Tennessee, USA. CD4+ T cells were enriched through magnetic negative selection, after which naive cells were positively selected on CD45RA and the remaining negative fraction served as the memory subset. Blood was obtained by leukapheresis, after which PBMCs were separated by Ficoll-Histopaque density gradient centrifugation and cryopreserved in liquid nitrogen vapor phase. Analytical flow cytometry was used to check the purity and quantity of every magnetically sorted T cell population. From each sorted fraction, genomic DNA was isolated and quantified by UV absorbance on a Nanodrop 2000c.

About this clone: Its antigen remains unidentified. No base qualities exist here, and no much larger clone lies one base off it.

Overall results and qualifications from the work: Sampling was restricted to blood, and TCR repertoires in tissues likely differ from the TCR repertoires found in blood. Larger estimated clonotype richness was generally found for naive subsets than for memory subsets. Across a handful of donors, about 4.5% of naive CD4, approximately 4% of naive CD8, approximately 2.5% of memory CD4, and about 0.44% of memory CD8 clonotypes were shared. Compared with non-shared clonotypes, the clonotypes found in all four sorted-subset donors had higher generation probabilities. The small number of donors limited the genetic and exposure-history diversity represented. Pairwise subsampling led to the expectation that sequencing depth would affect the degree of clonotype sharing among donors. Incomplete sequencing was indicated by rarefaction of sorted-subset datasets, despite the large sequencing depth.

The chain couples TRBV5-6 to TRBJ1-3; TRBD1 is a possible D gene, resting on 6 matching bases. Material for sequencing was memory CD4+ T cells sorted from blood. The cell subset or site label on this specimen signifies: CD45RA-negative fraction. The TCR was taken from a young woman in good health. The CDR3 in this case is CASRFTGPGNTIYF. At the DNA level, the sequence is TGTGCCAGCAGATTTACAGGGCCTGGAAACACCATATATTTT.